The clone carrying this TCR beta chain was counted only a few times. The target antigen is unknown. This specimen includes other DNA sequences encoding the same CDR3. V was clipped by 4 bases and J by 6 bases, with 10 bases between them. The germline V gene encodes CDR1 SGDLS and CDR2 YYNGEE. The CDR3 length is 12 residues. The protocol was immunoSEQ multiplex PCR, while the TCRdb copy is restricted to in-frame clones and leaves out a portion. The data hold 100,000 to 120,000 clones, with roughly 92% observed a single time. The source of the sample is a study of T cell responses to AZD1222 COVID-19 vaccine. Study-level points and caveats: It should be noted that donors were predominantly white British and more often female, and clonal diversity was possibly underestimated. Spike-specific TCRs gained breadth and depth after people received two AZD1222 doses.

Material: peripheral blood, obtained 28 days after the second AZD1222 dose. This TCR was sampled from an adult who received the AZD1222 COVID-19 vaccine. This chain links TRBV9 with TRBJ1-2; no firm D call. This CDR3 reads CASSPDLDGYTF. CDR3 sequence (DNA): TGTGCCAGCAGCCCCGACTTAGATGGCTACACCTTC.